This TCR beta chain was sequenced in a study of response to subunit inactivated influenza vaccine. V was trimmed by 1 base and J by 3 bases, leaving 15 bases between them. Per germline, CDR1 SGHAT and CDR2 FQNNGV. The CDR3 consists of 16 residues. Study findings and constraints: Researchers suggested that each seasonal influenza vaccination recruits few new T cells.

TCRdb processed the RT-PCR reads anew with MiXCR; each CDR3 protein has one entry. The profile shows about 780,000 distinct CDR3 sequences, about a fifth of them singletons. This clonotype was counted a few times. Its specificity is not known. The V and J genes are TRBV11-2 and TRBJ2-5; the D is unclear. This specimen was PBMCs from blood, taken around 5 days after vaccination. The receptor comes from a man between 50 and 59 years old who received an inactivated influenza vaccine. The CDR3 region is CASSLGTPVVKETQYF. In nucleotides, the CDR3 is TGTGCCAGCAGCTTAGGGACGCCAGTGGTAAAAGAGACCCAGTACTTC.